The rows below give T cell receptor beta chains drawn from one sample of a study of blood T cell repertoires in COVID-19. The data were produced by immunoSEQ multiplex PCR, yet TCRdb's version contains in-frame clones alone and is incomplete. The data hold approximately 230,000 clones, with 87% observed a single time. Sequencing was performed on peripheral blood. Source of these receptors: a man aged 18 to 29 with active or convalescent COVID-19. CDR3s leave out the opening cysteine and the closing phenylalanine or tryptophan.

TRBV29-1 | SVESIRTGDYGYT
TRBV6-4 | ASSEGGANTGELF
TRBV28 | ASTPGGTGGSPLH
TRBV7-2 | ASSRSTGDTEAF
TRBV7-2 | ASSPSRVTNSPLH
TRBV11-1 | ASRLREKGNTEAF
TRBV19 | ASRNRGGPGTDTQY
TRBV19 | ASSIKWAPSRISSYEQY
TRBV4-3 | ASSPRVFNSPLH
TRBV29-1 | SISTGSVTEAF
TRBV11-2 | ASSGKTGTTNEKLF
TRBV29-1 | SVESPTLRETQY
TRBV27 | ASSFNPPGTGVAEAF
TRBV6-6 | ASSYAGPTYEQY
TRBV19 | ASNEGGSTYNEQF
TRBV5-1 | ASSLRTSGYEQY
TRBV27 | ASSLGQGVLDHEQF
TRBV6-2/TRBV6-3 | ASSYQGVSYNEQF
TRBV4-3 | ASSQDPLGAGANTGELF
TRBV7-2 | ASSPRGGGAFYEQY
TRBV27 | ASGPGTSGTDTQY
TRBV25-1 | ASRGDTGAYEKLF
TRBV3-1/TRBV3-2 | ASSQAIARQARLFEQY
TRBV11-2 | ASSLGQGAYGEQF
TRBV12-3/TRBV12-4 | ASNRGFYGYT
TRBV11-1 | ASSLRGGSGNEQF
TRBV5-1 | ASSLGREQETQY
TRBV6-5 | ASSQGTNTEAF
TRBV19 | ASSTGRYNEQF
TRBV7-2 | ASSGWRSTEAF
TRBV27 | ASSKQTGYGYT